These T cell receptor beta chains were read from a single sample in a study of beta chain features in type 1 diabetes. Profiling relied on immunoSEQ multiplex PCR, and the TCRdb table lists in-frame clones only, not all of them. The profile shows a few hundred thousand clones, 20% to 25% of them singletons. What was sequenced was naive CD4+ T cells from blood. The receptor set was obtained from a woman between 25 and 40 years old with type 1 diabetes. CDR3s include the opening cysteine and the closing phenylalanine or tryptophan. A D gene is named only where the DNA matches it firmly. Only part of the rows carry a size: once, few, many, or a class if the clone is expanded.

DNA	CDR3	D	V	J	size
TGTGCCACCAGCAGAGGAGTCGCAGGGGGCAATCAGCCCCAGCATTTT	CATSRGVAGGNQPQHF	.	TRBV15	TRBJ1-5	few
TGTGCCAGCAGCTTAGGGGCGGGAAGATGGGAGTACTTC	CASSLGAGRWEYF	.	TRBV7-9	TRBJ2-7	.
TGTGCCAGCAGTGGGCAGGGGATAGGCGGGGAGCTGTTTTTT	CASSGQGIGGELFF	.	TRBV2	TRBJ2-2	.
TGCAGCGTTGTAGGGACTAGCACAGATACGCAGTATTTT	CSVVGTSTDTQYF	.	TRBV29-1	TRBJ2-3	few
TGTGCCAGCAGCTTAGCCCAGAGCGATGAGCAGTTCTTC	CASSLAQSDEQFF	.	TRBV7-9	TRBJ2-1	.
TGTGCCAGCAGCGCGAGACTAGCGGGAGGGTCAAACACAGATACGCAGTATTTT	CASSARLAGGSNTDTQYF	TRBD2	TRBV9	TRBJ2-3	few
TGCAGCGTTGCTAGGCTAGCGGGTTACAATGAGCAGTTCTTC	CSVARLAGYNEQFF	TRBD2	TRBV29-1	TRBJ2-1	few
TGTGCCAGTAGTTACTTTCATCAGCCCCAGCATTTT	CASSYFHQPQHF	.	TRBV19	TRBJ1-5	few
TGCAGCGGGAGCGGACAGGGTGATAACTATGGCTACACCTTC	CSGSGQGDNYGYTF	TRBD1	TRBV29-1	TRBJ1-2	.
TGTGCCAGCAGCTTGGGGACTAGCGGATACTCCTACAATGAGCAGTTCTTC	CASSLGTSGYSYNEQFF	TRBD2	TRBV5-4	TRBJ2-1	.
TGTGCCAGCAGCTTAGATACAGGAACAGATACGCAGTATTTT	CASSLDTGTDTQYF	.	TRBV7-2	TRBJ2-3	.
TGTGCCAGCGCCTACGCTGATGGCTACACCTTC	CASAYADGYTF	.	TRBV7-9	TRBJ1-2	.
TGTGCCAGCCCGGCCCCTAGCGGGGTTATGGATACGCAGTATTTT	CASPAPSGVMDTQYF	TRBD2	TRBV28	TRBJ2-3	few
TGTGCCAGCAGCTTCGGCGACAGGCGGAATCAGCCCCAGCATTTT	CASSFGDRRNQPQHF	.	TRBV5-6	TRBJ1-5	.
TGCGCCAGCAGCCAAGAGACAGGGAGAAGTACAGATACGCAGTATTTT	CASSQETGRSTDTQYF	TRBD1	TRBV4-1	TRBJ2-3	.
TGTGCCACCAGCAGAGTGTCAGGTGATACGCAGTATTTT	CATSRVSGDTQYF	.	TRBV15	TRBJ2-3	.
TGTGCCAGCAGTTATACTCGGGGTCAAGCCTACGAGCAGTACTTC	CASSYTRGQAYEQYF	.	TRBV6-5	TRBJ2-7	few
TGTGCCAGCAGCCCCGGACAGGGGGCATCCTACGAGCAGTACTTC	CASSPGQGASYEQYF	TRBD1	TRBV9	TRBJ2-7	few
TGTGCCAGCAGCTTCCTAGCGGGAGTGGGCACAGATACGCAGTATTTT	CASSFLAGVGTDTQYF	TRBD2	TRBV11-2	TRBJ2-3	few
TGTGCCAGCAGCTTGGGGACATCGAGGGAGACCCAGTACTTC	CASSLGTSRETQYF	.	TRBV5-5	TRBJ2-5	.
TGCGCCAGCAGCGGGGGACAGACAGATACGCAGTATTTT	CASSGGQTDTQYF	TRBD1	TRBV5-1	TRBJ2-3	.
TGTGCCAGCAGCCCACGGACAGGGGGGACGAACACTGAAGCTTTCTTT	CASSPRTGGTNTEAFF	TRBD1	TRBV7-8	TRBJ1-1	.
TGTGCCAGTCGGAGAGGGTACGAGCAGTACTTC	CASRRGYEQYF	.	TRBV6-5	TRBJ2-7	.
TGTGCCAGCAGGGTTAGCGGGGCGAACACCGGGGAGCTGTTTTTT	CASRVSGANTGELFF	TRBD2	TRBV7-9	TRBJ2-2	few
TGTGCCTGGAGCGGAGGTTACTACAATGAGCAGTTCTTC	CAWSGGYYNEQFF	.	TRBV30	TRBJ2-1	.
TGTGCCAGCAGCCCAACGGGACAAGCTGAAGCTTTCTTT	CASSPTGQAEAFF	.	TRBV7-9	TRBJ1-1	.
TGTGCCACCAGGGAGGGACCGCGAGGGAGCTATGGCTACACCTTC	CATREGPRGSYGYTF	.	TRBV15	TRBJ1-2	.
TGTGCCAGCAGCTTGGCCCTAGCCTCCTACAATGAGCAGTTCTTC	CASSLALASYNEQFF	.	TRBV5-4	TRBJ2-1	.
TGTGCCAGCAGCTTAAACCCGGTTTCTGGCTACACCTTC	CASSLNPVSGYTF	.	TRBV11-3	TRBJ1-2	.
TGTGCCAGCTCCCCCTGGCATAGCACAGATACGCAGTATTTT	CASSPWHSTDTQYF	.	TRBV9	TRBJ2-3	.
TGTGCCAGCTCACCCCCTTCCTCGACTACGGGGAACTACAATGAGCAGTTCTTC	CASSPPSSTTGNYNEQFF	.	TRBV18	TRBJ2-1	.
TGTGCCAGCAGTTTACTAGCGGGAGATCGGTACTTC	CASSLLAGDRYF	TRBD2	TRBV28	TRBJ2-7	few
TGTGCCTGGAGTGTATTGGGAGGAGAGACCCAGTACTTC	CAWSVLGGETQYF	.	TRBV30	TRBJ2-5	.
TGTGCCAGCTCACCAACACAGGGGCCCGCGGACGAGCAGTACTTC	CASSPTQGPADEQYF	TRBD1	TRBV18	TRBJ2-7	few
TGTGCCAGCAGCCCTAGACTAGCGGAGAGGTGGGGGGAGCAGTTCTTC	CASSPRLAERWGEQFF	TRBD2	TRBV9	TRBJ2-1	.
TGTGCCAGCAGTTTAGGATTAGGGAGCTACAATGAGCAGTTCTTC	CASSLGLGSYNEQFF	.	TRBV28	TRBJ2-1	.
TGTGCCAGTAGTATGCGGGGATTGAATGAGCAGTTCTTC	CASSMRGLNEQFF	.	TRBV19	TRBJ2-1	.
TGCAGCGTTACCAGGGTGAAGGGGATGAACACTGAAGCTTTCTTT	CSVTRVKGMNTEAFF	.	TRBV29-1	TRBJ1-1	.
TGTGCCAGCAGCTTAGAGGGGACAGGTCAAGAAGCTTTCTTT	CASSLEGTGQEAFF	TRBD1	TRBV7-9	TRBJ1-1	.
TGTGCCAGCAATGACAATCTTAAGGAGCAGTACTTC	CASNDNLKEQYF	.	TRBV6-6	TRBJ2-7	few